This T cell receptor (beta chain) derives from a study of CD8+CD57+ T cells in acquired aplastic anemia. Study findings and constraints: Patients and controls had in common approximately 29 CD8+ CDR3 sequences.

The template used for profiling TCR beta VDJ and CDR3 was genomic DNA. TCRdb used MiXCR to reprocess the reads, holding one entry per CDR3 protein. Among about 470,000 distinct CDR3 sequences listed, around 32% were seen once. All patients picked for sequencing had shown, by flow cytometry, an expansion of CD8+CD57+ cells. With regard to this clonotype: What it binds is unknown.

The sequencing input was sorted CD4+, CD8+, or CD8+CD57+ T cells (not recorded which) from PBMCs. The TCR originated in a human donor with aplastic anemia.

The CDR3 here is CASRQTPRLNEKLFF. The DNA for the CDR3 is TGCGCCAGCCGACAGACCCCAAGACTTAATGAAAAACTGTTTTTT. The rearrangement links TRBV4-3 to TRBJ1-4; D perhaps matches TRBD1 (5 bases). The CDR3 length is 15 residues. Trimming stripped 8 bases from V and 4 bases from J, with 17 bases between. Looked up from germline, CDR1 is LGHNA and CDR2 is YSLEER.